Below, 20 T cell receptor beta chains from the same sample are listed, as sequenced in a study of PD-L1 blockade in urothelial cancer (dated by TCRdb to 2016 to 2017). Receptor libraries were prepared by the immunoSEQ multiplex PCR assay. What TCRdb holds here is the immuneACCESS table cut down to in-frame rearrangements. Part of the clones is not present; checked against another copy, under half of the missing clones reflect an unresolved V gene, and the others are unexplained. This sample lists more than 85,000 clones; about 91% were detected once. In total, the top ten clones hold around 0.9% of the sample. The sample consisted of PBMCs, taken around atezolizumab (anti-PD-L1) treatment. These receptors were collected from a woman of 80 years or more with urothelial cancer.

The chain combines TRBV7-9 with TRBJ2-1; 10 nucleotides align to TRBD2. CDR3 length: 14 residues. Germline V lookup: CDR1 SEHNR, CDR2 FQNEAQ (reference sequence). V trimming: 5 bases; J trimming: 9 bases; junction bases outside the gene matches: 7. The CDR3, as DNA: TGTGCCAGCAGCCAACAGACTAGCGGGTCTGAGCAGTTCTTC. It yields the protein CASSQQTSGSEQFF. Full variable domain (rest looked up from reference TRBV7-9 and TRBJ2-1): DTGVSQNPRHKITKRGQNVTFRCDPISEHNRLYWYRQTLGQGPEFLTYFQNEAQLEKSRLLSDRFSAERPKGSFSTLEIQRTEQGDSAMYLCASSQQTSGSEQFFGPGTRLTVL.

The chain uses TRBV19 and TRBJ2-7; no clear D gene. Germline lookup yields CDR1 LNHDA and CDR2 SQIVND (reference sequence). The CDR3 covers 14 residues. The V end was cut by 4 bases, the J end by 2 bases, with 12 bases between. CDR3 sequence: CASSTFGRTYEQYF. CDR3 nucleotides: TGTGCCAGTAGTACGTTCGGCAGGACCTACGAGCAGTACTTC.

The rearrangement links TRBV10-3 to TRBJ2-5, with TRBD2 identical over 11 bases. The CDR3 is 16 residues long. Germline assignment: CDR1 ENHRY and CDR2 SYGVKD. J gave up 4 bases and V 2 bases, and 6 bases lay outside the gene matches. CDR3 in amino acids: CAISERLAGGGETQYF. CDR3 DNA: TGTGCCATCAGTGAGCGGCTAGCGGGAGGAGGAGAGACCCAGTACTTC.

Comment on this clone: Its ends do not fully match the called genes, so a read error is possible. V and J are TRBV19 and TRBJ1-5; 9 bases line up with TRBD1. The CDR3 sequence is 15 residues long. Germline V gene lookup returns CDR1 LNHDA and CDR2 SQIVND (reference sequence). The CDR3 sequence: CASSLEGTGTQPQHF. The CDR3 DNA reads as TGTGCCAGTAGTTTAGAGGGGACAGGGACTCAGCCCCAGCATTTT.

The chain combines TRBV19 with TRBJ1-5, with no clear D. The CDR3 is 16 residues long. Germline V gives CDR1 LNHDA, CDR2 SQIVND (reference sequence). Trimming took off 4 bases at V and 7 bases at J, with 20 bases between the two ends. Here the CDR3 reads CASSTARVRSGQPQHF. The DNA for the CDR3 is TGTGCCAGTAGTACCGCCAGAGTCAGGTCTGGCCAGCCCCAGCATTTT.

This sequence joins TRBV5-1 and TRBJ2-3; TRBD2 aligns across 7 bases. Unmatched junction bases numbered 2, after V lost 2 bases and J lost 2 bases. CDR1 is SGHRS, CDR2 YFSETQ, per germline. The CDR3 has 14 residues. This CDR3 is CASSFGTTTDTQYF. CDR3 DNA: TGCGCCAGCAGCTTTGGGACTACCACAGATACGCAGTATTTT.

The gene calls are TRBV9 and TRBJ2-5; TRBD2 might be the D (5 bases). The CDR3 is 12 residues long. V lost 0 bases and J lost 5, with 5 bases in between. Per germline, CDR1 SGDLS and CDR2 YYNGEE. The CDR3 coding sequence is TGTGCCAGCAGCGTAGGAGGGGAGACCCAGTACTTC. It specifies CASSVGGETQYF.

This clone appeared a few times. The chain is built from TRBV30 and TRBJ2-5; the match to TRBD2 covers 12 bases. CDR3 length equals 17 residues. Germline-derived CDR1 and CDR2 are GTSNPN and SVGIG (reference sequence). J lost 5 bases, V lost 3 bases, and 13 bases had no gene match. CDR3 DNA: TGTGCCTGGAGCCTCACCCTAGCGGGAGGGCTAGGGGAGACCCAGTACTTC. It codes for CAWSLTLAGGLGETQYF. The full variable domain, completed using reference TRBV30 and TRBJ2-5, is SQTIHQWPATLVQPVGSPLSLECTVEGTSNPNLYWYRQAAGRGLQLLFYSVGIGQISSEVPQNLSASRPQDRQFILSSKKLLLSDSGFYLCAWSLTLAGGLGETQYFGPGTRLLVL.

This chain uses TRBV30 with TRBJ2-1; 8 nucleotides align to TRBD2. V lost 4 bases to trimming and J lost 10 bases; unmatched junction nucleotides: 6. This CDR3 is built from 12 residues. Germline V lookup: CDR1 GTSNPN, CDR2 SVGIG (reference sequence). CDR3 in amino acids: CAWIRSGTEQFF. For the CDR3, the DNA is TGTGCCTGGATACGTAGCGGGACGGAGCAGTTCTTC.

The chain couples TRBV18 to TRBJ1-1; 8 bases match TRBD1. V shed 3 bases, J shed 1 base, and the junction held 7 bases outside the gene matches. The CDR3 has 16 amino acids. CDR1 is KGHSH, CDR2 LQKENI, per germline. The CDR3 loop is CASSPIRTGTNTEAFF. CDR3 in DNA: TGTGCCAGCTCACCGATTCGGACAGGGACGAACACTGAAGCTTTCTTT.

The rearrangement joins TRBV28 to TRBJ2-1; TRBD2 matches at 16 bases. Germline V gene data show CDR1 as MDHEN and CDR2 as SYDVKM. The CDR3 sequence is 19 residues long. V shed 8 bases, J shed 12 bases, and the junction held 22 bases outside the gene matches. CDR3 amino acids: CASSPFKPGTSGRGLGQFF. In DNA, the CDR3 is TGTGCCAGCTCGCCTTTTAAACCCGGGACTAGCGGGAGGGGCCTCGGGCAGTTCTTC.

The rearrangement uses TRBV2 and TRBJ2-1, with D tentatively TRBD2 (6 bases). Trimming cost V 6 bases and J 6 bases, with 18 bases left between them. The CDR3 loop spans 15 amino acids. From germline, CDR1 is SNHLY and CDR2 FYNNEI. The CDR3 nucleotides read TGTGCCAGCAGATCGAGACCCGGGAGCCCCAATGAGCAGTTCTTC. It specifies CASRSRPGSPNEQFF.

This chain connects TRBV7-9 to TRBJ1-3; D not certain. Germline values: CDR1 SEHNR, CDR2 FQNEAQ (reference sequence). CDR3 size: 13 residues. The V end was cut by 5 bases, the J end by 1 base, with 6 bases between. This CDR3 reads CASSLPSGNTIYF. The CDR3 DNA is TGTGCCAGCAGCCTACCTTCTGGAAACACCATATATTTT.

The gene calls are TRBV7-2 and TRBJ1-4, with D tentatively TRBD1 (6 bases). In germline, CDR1 is SGHTA, CDR2 FQGNSA. This CDR3 region has 17 residues. Trimming pared 3 bases from V and 3 bases from J, leaving 17 bases between. The CDR3 loop reads CASSFRRQVGSNEKLFF. CDR3 DNA: TGTGCCAGCAGCTTTAGGCGACAGGTGGGATCTAATGAAAAACTGTTTTTT.

This clone came up once. The J gene is TRBJ1-5, the V gene TRBV6-1; D not resolved. Trimming took off 8 bases at V and 2 bases at J, with 13 bases between the two ends. The CDR3 covers 14 residues. Germline V lookup: CDR1 MNHNS, CDR2 SASEGT. The CDR3 bases are TGTGCCAGCGGAATTGAGGGCCGCAATCAGCCCCAGCATTTT. Protein sequence: CASGIEGRNQPQHF.

The chain couples TRBV10-2 to TRBJ2-7; 11 bases fit TRBD2. V lost 5 bases and J lost 3; bases outside the gene matches: 3. This CDR3 has 14 residues. Germline loops: CDR1 WSHSY, CDR2 SAAADI. The CDR3 is CASSLTSGGYEQYF. The DNA of the CDR3 is TGCGCCAGCAGTCTTACTAGCGGGGGCTACGAGCAGTACTTC.

This chain joins TRBV18 and TRBJ1-1, with 12 bases that match TRBD1. CDR1 and CDR2 from the germline V gene are KGHSH and LQKENI. The CDR3 consists of 16 residues. The J segment lost 5 bases and the V segment lost 6 bases, leaving 10 bases of the junction unmatched. CDR3 coding DNA: TGTGCCAGCTCGGACCGGGACAGGGGGCGGTGGACTGAAGCTTTCTTT. This encodes CASSDRDRGRWTEAFF.

This rearrangement joins TRBV5-5 to TRBJ2-7, with D maybe TRBD2 (5 bases). The V end lost 0 bases, the J end lost 4 bases, and 11 bases lay between the germline ends. Per the germline V gene, CDR1 is SGHKS and CDR2 is YYEKEE (reference sequence). The CDR3 is 14 amino acids. CDR3 residues: CASSLGGNQYEQYF. As DNA, the CDR3 is TGTGCCAGCAGCTTGGGAGGGAACCAATACGAGCAGTACTTC.

The V and J genes are TRBV7-9 and TRBJ2-7, with 12 bases identical to TRBD1. This CDR3 contains 16 residues. Germline V lookup: CDR1 SEHNR, CDR2 FQNEAQ (reference sequence). V trimming: 4 bases; J trimming: 6 bases; junction bases outside the gene matches: 10. CDR3 coding DNA: TGTGCCAGCAGCTCGAGGGGACAGGGGGCATTTGGCGAGCAGTACTTC. This translates into CASSSRGQGAFGEQYF.

The chain employs TRBV7-2 and TRBJ1-1; 7 nucleotides line up with TRBD1. The CDR3 runs 13 residues. CDR1 is SGHTA, CDR2 FQGNSA, per germline. V shed 4 bases, J shed 7 bases, and the junction held 6 bases outside the gene matches. This CDR3 reads CASSSRRDSEAFF. As DNA, the CDR3 is TGTGCCAGCAGCTCCCGCCGGGACAGTGAAGCTTTCTTT.